This section outlines one TCR beta chain sequence together with its context. Using immunoSEQ multiplex PCR, the repertoire was profiled, and TCRdb retains in-frame clones only, with some absent. The top ten hold over 7.5% of the sample, which has under 85,000 clones, approximately 87% seen once. CDR3 size: 16 residues. The V gene's germline CDR1 is MGHDK and CDR2 SYGVNS. V dropped 5 bases and J dropped 4; count of bases not matched to a gene: 12. This entry comes from a study of T cell changes during pregnancy in multiple sclerosis. This material consisted of peripheral blood, taken after pregnancy. The chain joins TRBV25-1 to TRBJ2-7, with 9 bases that match TRBD1. The clonotype was recovered from a female donor in good health, enrolled as a control in a pregnancy study. DNA for the CDR3: TGTGCCAGCAGTCCCTCATCCGGGACAGGGACGTACGAGCAGTACTTC. Protein: CASSPSSGTGTYEQYF.